The 6 T cell receptor beta chains below come from one sample, sequenced in a study of blood T cell repertoires in COVID-19. Method: immunoSEQ multiplex PCR; TCRdb's copy keeps in-frame clones and lacks some. The table records around 65,000 clones, 85% of them present only once. The source material was peripheral blood. These receptors came from a man between 65 and 85 years old with acute or convalescent COVID-19.

The chain links TRBV9 to TRBJ2-2; maybe TRBD1 (6 bases). V dropped 0 bases and J dropped 3 bases, with 6 bases sitting between them. CDR3 length equals 14 residues. Germline V CDR1 and CDR2: SGDLS, YYNGEE. The CDR3 DNA reads as TGTGCCAGCAGCGTAGCAGGGGACACCGGGGAGCTGTTTTTT. Residues: CASSVAGDTGELFF. The whole variable domain, filled in from reference TRBV9 and TRBJ2-2, reads DSGVTQTPKHLITATGQRVTLRCSPRSGDLSVYWYQQSLDQGLQFLIQYYNGEERAKGNILERFSAQQFPDLHSELNLSSLELGDSALYFCASSVAGDTGELFFGEGSRLTVL.

This clone occurred a few times. The V call is TRBV6-2 or TRBV6-3, the J call TRBJ1-5; 8 bases line up with TRBD1. From germline, CDR1 is MNHEY and CDR2 SVGEGT. The V segment lost 5 bases and the J segment 0 bases; nucleotides outside the gene matches: 6. The CDR3 is 16 amino acids. The CDR3 DNA reads TGTGCCAGCAGTCACAAGACAGGGGCTAGCAATCAGCCCCAGCATTTT. Protein sequence: CASSHKTGASNQPQHF.

This chain joins TRBV6-6 and TRBJ2-1; the D gene is possibly TRBD2 (6 bases). The germline V and J ends were trimmed by 5 bases and 8 bases, with 13 bases remaining between them. There are 13 residues in the CDR3. CDR1 is MNHNY and CDR2 is SVGAGI in the germline V gene (reference sequence). The CDR3 region is CASSLVRGYEQFF. Written as DNA, the CDR3 is TGTGCCAGCAGTCTCGTTCGGGGGTATGAGCAGTTCTTC.

The V call is TRBV6-5, the J call TRBJ2-5; possibly TRBD2 for D (6 bases). Trimming removed 2 bases from V and 2 bases from J, with 12 bases in between. CDR3 length: 15 amino acids. The germline CDR1 and CDR2 sequences are MNHEY and SVGAGI. In DNA form, the CDR3 reads TGTGCCAGCAGTTACGGCGGGACCTTACAAGAGACCCAGTACTTC. Translation gives CASSYGGTLQETQYF.

The V gene is TRBV14, the J gene TRBJ2-6; 7 bases agree with TRBD1. Per germline, CDR1 SGHDN and CDR2 FVKESK. CDR3 length equals 23 residues. V was pared by 0 bases and J by 2 bases, with 22 bases of the junction left unmatched. CDR3: CASSQEYGTVNNPLSPGANVLTF. The CDR3, as DNA: TGTGCCAGCAGCCAAGAGTACGGGACAGTTAATAACCCTCTCTCCCCTGGGGCCAACGTCCTGACTTTC.

V gene TRBV6-1 combines with J gene TRBJ2-5; 8 bases map to TRBD2. From germline, CDR1 is MNHNS and CDR2 SASEGT. The J segment lost 7 bases and the V segment lost 2 bases, leaving 9 bases of the junction unmatched. The CDR3 covers 15 residues. DNA for the CDR3: TGTGCCAGCAGTGAAACTCCGGGGGGGTTGGGGACCCAGTACTTC. Protein product: CASSETPGGLGTQYF.